This T cell receptor (beta chain) was sequenced for a study of beta chain features in type 1 diabetes. As every portion of the isolated RNA was reverse transcribed, the sequencing read expressed TCRB transcripts. TCRdb's copy holds only in-frame clones and misses some; the assay was immunoSEQ multiplex PCR. Of tens of thousands of clones listed, 25% to 35% are singletons. Trimming took off 5 bases at V and 2 bases at J, with 8 bases between the two ends. This CDR3 comprises 13 residues. Germline-derived CDR1 and CDR2 are SGHTA and FQGNSA. The chain recombines TRBV7-2 with TRBJ2-3; D gene unclear. The sample comprised stem cell memory CD4+ T cells from blood. The origin of this receptor is a woman aged 18-29 years in good health. For the CDR3, the DNA is TGTGCCAGCAGCGCTATTTACACAGATACGCAGTATTTT. It translates to CASSAIYTDTQYF. Supplemented by reference TRBV7-2 and TRBJ2-3, the full variable domain reads GAGVSQSPSNKVTEKGKDVELRCDPISGHTALYWYRQSLGQGLEFLIYFQGNSAPDKSGLPSDRFSAERTGGSVSTLTIQRTQQEDSAVYLCASSAIYTDTQYFGPGTRLTVL.